The subject of this entry is one T cell receptor (beta chain). Its antigen remains unidentified. This record belongs to a study of T-cell memory formation after mild COVID-19. Overall study: The TCR clusters were mostly specific to one donor.

Overall study findings and caveats: Still unconfirmed is whether the second-wave clones peaking on day 37 recognized SARS-CoV-2. Day 15 to 85 contracting clones showed balanced CD4/CD8; day 15 to 37 expanders favored CD4+. Memory cells collected pre-infection included some clones that later responded, suggesting cross-reactive memory joined.

TCRdb reanalysed the 5' RACE reads using MiXCR and keeps one entry per CDR3 protein. The table shows 100,000 to 150,000 distinct CDR3 sequences, with roughly 6.2% occurring only once. The germline V and J ends were trimmed by 6 bases and 5 bases, with 19 bases remaining between them. The CDR3 is 15 amino acids. Sequencing was performed on PBMCs or a T cell subset sorted from them (not recorded which). The rearrangement links TRBV12-3 or TRBV12-4 to TRBJ2-5, with D possibly being TRBD2 (5 bases). The sequence came from an adult woman who had mild COVID-19 (a few samples of this study predate the infection). Cell type and time point are not known. In nucleotides, the CDR3 is TGTGCCAGCAGCGCCCGCAGTGAGGGATGGGAGACCCAGTACTTC. Its translation: CASSARSEGWETQYF.